Given below is one T cell receptor beta chain in context. Its binding antigen is unknown. The record has no base qualities; no much larger clone is one base away. The sample originates from a study of cytotoxic CD8 clonotypes in ibrutinib-treated CLL (dated by TCRdb to about 2021). Looking at the study overall: In this cohort, 15 or so patients were treatment-naive and approximately twelve were relapsed/refractory, while fewer than 18 had unmutated IGHV. Samples averaged about 260,000 productive templates and tens of thousands of productive rearrangements. All remission and progressive disease samples were collected while patients were still receiving ibrutinib. Cryopreserved peripheral blood mononuclear cells were collected before treatment, at response, and at either disease progression or sustained remission. Of the 90 or so participants in the trial, about 26 had longitudinal samples available. Responses were partial in around 25 patients and complete in 2; after median around 65 months follow-up, around 14 stayed in remission and roughly twelve progressed. Response samples were taken after a median of 12 months on treatment, ranging from about 6 to 40 months.

Beyond this particular receptor, the publication reports: Clonality increased at ibrutinib response, stayed stable in sustained remission, and fell back toward baseline at progression. Sampling times were not matched between sustained-remission and progressing patients, and lymph node repertoires were not studied. Baseline clonality was found to be higher than that of age-matched healthy donors and was strongly correlated with circulating CD8+ T-cell counts. Public clonotypes were rare and either shrank or stayed stable during treatment, and the rise in clonality at ibrutinib response reflected expansion of private clonotypes.

Interpreted using the paper, the time point label stands for: progressive disease on ibrutinib. For TCR beta library preparation, roughly 2 micrograms of genomic DNA were isolated from cryopreserved PBMCs. Longitudinal blood samples from CLL patients on ibrutinib monotherapy were analyzed using high-throughput TCR beta sequencing. The patients were enrolled in a single-center, open-label phase 2 trial of ibrutinib monotherapy. The goal of deep resolution MiSeq sequencing was a depth between 1 in 1 million and 1 in 200,000 T cells, and coverage averaged 10x per clonotype. The immunoSEQ hsTCRB Kit was used to generate the TCR beta libraries. In the authors' own workflow: Data were analyzed with ImmunoSEQ Data Assistant and ImmunoSEQ Analyzer, with V, D and J genes assigned per IMGT definitions. Clonality, with values ranging from 0 to 1, was calculated as one minus the normalized Shannon entropy of productive rearrangement frequencies. Public clonotype analysis was restricted to overrepresented clonotypes comprising at least 0.05% of each patient's repertoire. Some 13 age-matched healthy donor repertoires from immuneACCESS served as clonality controls. The immuneACCESS repertoire file appears here via TCRdb, limited to in-frame rearrangements. These files lack a portion of the clones; in checked studies, under half of the deficit traces to unresolved V genes, and the cause of the others is not known. Clonal size and the V and J genes are those of that table, whereas D and trimming came from the DNA. This sample gives 50,000 to 70,000 clones in total; approximately 54% of them show up just once. The ten largest clones add up to more than 20% of the sample.

This receptor was identified in a human donor with chronic lymphocytic leukemia. The starting material was PBMCs, obtained at disease progression, from a patient treated with ibrutinib.

Here is the DNA: TGTGCCTGGAGTGTAAAGGCGGGCACTGAAGCTTTCTTT. It specifies CAWSVKAGTEAFF. The chain is encoded by TRBV30 joined to TRBJ1-1, with the D gene uncertain. Cut back by 0 bases and 4 bases, the V and J ends lie 9 bases apart. Per the germline V gene (reference sequence), GTSNPN is the CDR1 and SVGIG is the CDR2. The CDR3 holds 13 amino acids from the cysteine to the phenylalanine. Of all the DNA, just the CDR3 is kept, 39 bases in frame from base 1.